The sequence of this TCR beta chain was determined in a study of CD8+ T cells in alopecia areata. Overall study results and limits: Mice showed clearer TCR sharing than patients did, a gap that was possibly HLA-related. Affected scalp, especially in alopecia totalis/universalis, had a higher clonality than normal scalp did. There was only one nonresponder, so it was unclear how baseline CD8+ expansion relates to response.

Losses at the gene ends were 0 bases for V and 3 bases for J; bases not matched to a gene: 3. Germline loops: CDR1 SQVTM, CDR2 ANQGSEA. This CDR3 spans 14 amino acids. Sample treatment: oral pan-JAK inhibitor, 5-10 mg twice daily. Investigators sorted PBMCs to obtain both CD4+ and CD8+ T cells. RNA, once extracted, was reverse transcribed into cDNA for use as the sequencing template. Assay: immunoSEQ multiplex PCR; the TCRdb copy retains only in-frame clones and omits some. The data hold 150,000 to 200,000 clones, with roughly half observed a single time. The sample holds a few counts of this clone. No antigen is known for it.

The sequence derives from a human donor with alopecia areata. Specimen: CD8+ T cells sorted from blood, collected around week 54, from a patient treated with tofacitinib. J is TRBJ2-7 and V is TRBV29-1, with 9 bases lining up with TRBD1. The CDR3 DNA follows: TGCAGCGTTGAAGAGGGGACAGGGCTCTACGAGCAGTACTTC. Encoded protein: CSVEEGTGLYEQYF.